The 27 T cell receptor beta chains listed next were all sequenced from one sample in a study of shared clonotypes between healthy human individuals. The data were produced by immunoSEQ multiplex PCR, yet TCRdb's version contains in-frame clones alone and is incomplete. This table has about 2.4 million clones, just over 90% appearing once. Sequenced input: naive CD4+ T cells sorted from blood. Regarding subset: CD45RA+ positively selected. The receptors shown here come from a man aged 18 to 29 in good health.

The chain is built from TRBV13 and TRBJ2-3; 10 bases align to TRBD2. The V and J ends lost 4 bases and 6 bases, in that order; junction bases with no gene match: 7. This CDR3 contains 15 residues. The V gene's germline CDR1 is PRHDT and CDR2 FYEKMQ (reference sequence). CDR3 residues: CASSSSGGAYDTQYF. The CDR3 DNA reads as TGTGCCAGCAGCTCAAGCGGGGGGGCCTATGATACGCAGTATTTT.

With respect to this clone: The same CDR3 arises from other DNA sequences in this sample as well. The chain employs TRBV18 and TRBJ2-7, with 10 positions matching TRBD1. The junction had 1 base not matched to a gene; V was cut back by 2 bases and J by 0 bases. CDR1 and CDR2 from the germline V gene are KGHSH and LQKENI. CDR3 length equals 15 residues. The DNA for the CDR3 is TGTGCCAGCTCACCAGGGACAGGGGCCTCCTACGAGCAGTACTTC. Translating gives CASSPGTGASYEQYF.

This sequence joins TRBV5-1 and TRBJ2-3, with D possibly TRBD2 on 6 matching bases. V was shortened by 0 bases and J by 1 base, with 12 bases between the two germline ends. The germline CDR1 and CDR2 sequences are SGHRS and YFSETQ. The CDR3 is 16 residues long. CDR3 residues: CASSLGMASGTDTQYF. CDR3 DNA sequence: TGCGCCAGCAGCTTGGGTATGGCTAGCGGCACAGATACGCAGTATTTT.

This chain uses TRBV19 with TRBJ1-5; D is unclear. The CDR3 totals 19 residues. The V end lost 0 bases, the J end lost 4 bases, and 22 bases lay between the germline ends. The germline V gene has CDR1 LNHDA and CDR2 SQIVND (reference sequence). In DNA form, the CDR3 reads TGTGCCAGTAGTATAGATCGTGGGGTAAAGAGAAGAGAAAATCAGCCCCAGCATTTT. It specifies CASSIDRGVKRRENQPQHF.

The chain carries TRBV5-1 and TRBJ2-5; 12 bases are a match to TRBD2. This CDR3 contains 20 residues. The ends lost 0 bases at V and 2 bases at J; junction bases unmatched: 14. The germline V gene has CDR1 SGHRS and CDR2 YFSETQ. The DNA for the CDR3 is TGCGCCAGCAGCTTGGCCCCCTACCCCCCGACTAGCGGGGGTCAAGAGACCCAGTACTTC. This encodes CASSLAPYPPTSGGQETQYF.

The chain joins TRBV27 to TRBJ2-3, with 12 bases aligning to TRBD2. With V trimmed by 5 bases and J by 3 bases, 9 bases remained unmatched. CDR1 MNHEY and CDR2 SMNVEV come from the germline V gene (reference sequence). The CDR3 loop spans 17 amino acids. CDR3 bases: TGTGCCAGCAGTGACCCGGGACTAGCGGGTGGGACAGATACGCAGTATTTT. Protein: CASSDPGLAGGTDTQYF.

The J gene is TRBJ1-1, the V gene TRBV9; TRBD1 agrees at 9 bases. V was pared by 2 bases and J by 5 bases, with 7 bases of the junction left unmatched. Germline lookup yields CDR1 SGDLS and CDR2 YYNGEE. The CDR3 has 15 residues. CDR3 in DNA: TGTGCCAGCAGCGTGGATGGACAGGGGTGGACTGAAGCTTTCTTT. Translated, it gives CASSVDGQGWTEAFF.

This rearrangement joins TRBV6-1 to TRBJ1-1, with a tentative D call TRBD1 (6 bases). The CDR3 has 15 residues. Trimming pared 3 bases from V and 5 bases from J, leaving 16 bases between. The germline gives CDR1 MNHNS, CDR2 SASEGT. The CDR3 spells CASSETGALGTEAFF. CDR3 DNA sequence: TGTGCCAGCAGTGAGACAGGAGCCCTGGGGACTGAAGCTTTCTTT.

The CDR3 sequence is CASSLFTGNQPQHF. CDR3 DNA sequence: TGTGCCAGCAGTTTATTTACGGGCAATCAGCCCCAGCATTTT. The rearrangement links TRBV28 to TRBJ1-5, with unresolved D. The CDR3 has 14 residues. Trimming shortened V by 1 base and J by 2 bases, and 6 bases separated the two germline ends. In germline, CDR1 is MDHEN, CDR2 SYDVKM.

V is TRBV6-1 and J is TRBJ2-2; D is unclear. CDR3 size: 14 residues. The germline CDR1 and CDR2 sequences are MNHNS and SASEGT. Trimming removed 4 bases from V and 7 bases from J, with 13 bases in between. The CDR3: CASSGHKIGGELFF. The CDR3 coding sequence is TGTGCCAGCAGTGGCCACAAAATCGGCGGGGAGCTGTTTTTT.

The chain joins TRBV23-1 to TRBJ2-1; D might be TRBD1 (5 bases). TRBV23-1 is classed as an ORF, of uncertain function. V lost 4 bases to trimming and J lost 3 bases, with 10 bases between them. The CDR3 length is 14 residues. The CDR3, as DNA: TGCGCCAGCAGTCCAGGGTCGGACTACAATGAGCAGTTCTTC. Encoded protein: CASSPGSDYNEQFF.

Turning to this clone: Other nucleotide sequences in the sample specify the same CDR3. The chain links TRBV6-5 to TRBJ1-5, with D hard to call. The CDR3 loop spans 13 amino acids. Trimming left V 0 bases short and J 3 bases short, with 3 bases between. Germline values: CDR1 MNHEY, CDR2 SVGAGI. The CDR3 loop is CASSYSVNQPQHF. CDR3 coding DNA: TGTGCCAGCAGTTACTCAGTCAATCAGCCCCAGCATTTT.

The chain carries TRBV27 and TRBJ2-3; TRBD2 matches at 14 bases. V was pared by 8 bases and J by 0 bases, with 4 bases of the junction left unmatched. CDR3 length: 16 residues. Per the germline V gene, CDR1 is MNHEY and CDR2 is SMNVEV (reference sequence). The CDR3 DNA reads TGTGCCAGCTCGGGACTAGCGGGAGCTAGCACAGATACGCAGTATTTT. It is translated as CASSGLAGASTDTQYF.

The chain couples TRBV4-3 to TRBJ1-3; no clear D gene. Germline V gene data show CDR1 as LGHNA and CDR2 as YSLEER. The CDR3 runs to 15 residues. The ends were cut back, 3 bases at V and 3 bases at J, with 12 bases in the middle. In DNA form, the CDR3 reads TGCGCCAGCAGCCAGTCCACTGGGCTTGGAAACACCATATATTTT. Translated: CASSQSTGLGNTIYF.

On this clone itself: Within the sample, other DNA sequences also encode this same CDR3. This rearrangement joins TRBV11-2 to TRBJ1-1, with a weak D call TRBD1 (6 bases). Germline V gene data show CDR1 as SGHAT and CDR2 as FQNNGV. The CDR3 runs to 13 residues. The V gene lost 2 bases and the J gene lost 5 bases, with 9 bases spanning the gap. CDR3 loop: CASSLRGGTEAFF. The CDR3 DNA sequence: TGTGCCAGCAGCTTAAGGGGGGGGACTGAAGCTTTCTTT.

V gene TRBV7-9 combines with J gene TRBJ2-7; D perhaps matches TRBD2 (5 bases). Trimming shortened V by 5 bases and J by 3 bases, and 8 bases separated the two germline ends. Looked up from germline, CDR1 is SEHNR and CDR2 is FQNEAQ (reference sequence). The CDR3 extends over 12 amino acids. The CDR3 loop is CASSQDYYEQYF. CDR3 nucleotides: TGTGCCAGCAGCCAAGACTACTACGAGCAGTACTTC. The whole variable domain, filled in from reference TRBV7-9 and TRBJ2-7, reads DTGVSQNPRHKITKRGQNVTFRCDPISEHNRLYWYRQTLGQGPEFLTYFQNEAQLEKSRLLSDRFSAERPKGSFSTLEIQRTEQGDSAMYLCASSQDYYEQYFGPGTRLTVT.

This sequence joins TRBV2 and TRBJ2-7, with D possibly being TRBD2 (5 bases). Trimming shortened V by 3 bases and J by 0 bases, and 12 bases separated the two germline ends. Germline V gene lookup returns CDR1 SNHLY and CDR2 FYNNEI. This CDR3 is 15 amino acids long. This CDR3 is CASSDTPGSSYEQYF. In DNA form, the CDR3 reads TGTGCCAGCAGTGATACACCGGGATCCTCCTACGAGCAGTACTTC.

The CDR3 region is CSVVRDRATDTQYF. The CDR3 nucleotides are TGCAGCGTTGTCCGGGACAGGGCCACAGATACGCAGTATTTT. The chain uses TRBV29-1 and TRBJ2-3, with 9 positions matching TRBD1. The V and J ends lost 4 bases and 2 bases, in that order; junction bases with no gene match: 4. The germline V gene encodes CDR1 SQVTM and CDR2 ANQGSEA. The CDR3 is 14 residues long.

This rearrangement joins TRBV6-6 to TRBJ2-1; D might be TRBD2 (5 bases). Trimming stripped 2 bases from V and 6 bases from J, with 11 bases between. Germline V CDR1 and CDR2: MNHNY, SVGAGI (reference sequence). CDR3 size: 14 residues. CDR3 nucleotide sequence: TGTGCCAGCAGTTACCGGTTTCTAGCCAATGAGCAGTTCTTC. It yields the protein CASSYRFLANEQFF.

The genes are TRBV27 and TRBJ1-6, with 7 bases matching TRBD1. Germline V lookup: CDR1 MNHEY, CDR2 SMNVEV (reference sequence). The CDR3 consists of 17 residues. V trimming: 1 base; J trimming: 3 bases; junction bases outside the gene matches: 6. CDR3 sequence: CASSLWPGQNYNSPLHF. In nucleotides, the CDR3 is TGTGCCAGCAGTTTATGGCCGGGACAGAACTATAATTCACCCCTCCACTTT.

The CDR3 coding sequence is TGTGCCAGCAGTGTCCGGACTAGCGGGAGACTCTTGATATATGAGCAGTTCTTC. Protein sequence: CASSVRTSGRLLIYEQFF. V is TRBV6-1 and J is TRBJ2-1; 13 nucleotides agree with TRBD2. The CDR3 is 18 residues long. CDR1 is MNHNS and CDR2 is SASEGT in the germline V gene. The ends lost 4 bases at V and 8 bases at J; junction bases unmatched: 14.

V is TRBV28 and J is TRBJ2-5; D not resolved. Trimming shortened V by 5 bases and J by 0 bases, and 13 bases separated the two germline ends. Looked up from germline, CDR1 is MDHEN and CDR2 is SYDVKM. The CDR3 length is 15 residues. CDR3 protein: CASSPRRDYQETQYF. The CDR3 region has the DNA TGTGCCAGCAGTCCCCGACGAGACTACCAAGAGACCCAGTACTTC.

The V and J genes are TRBV7-2 and TRBJ1-4; D unresolved. From germline, CDR1 is SGHTA and CDR2 FQGNSA. CDR3 size: 15 residues. The V end was cut by 2 bases, the J end by 3 bases, with 10 bases between. The chain's CDR3 is CASSLSGGPNEKLFF. CDR3 coding DNA: TGTGCCAGCAGCTTATCCGGAGGGCCTAATGAAAAACTGTTTTTT.

The J gene is TRBJ1-1, the V gene TRBV7-8, with a weak D call TRBD1 (6 bases). The germline V gene has CDR1 SGHVS and CDR2 FQNEAQ. V lost 6 bases and J lost 4, with 15 bases in between. The CDR3 spans 14 residues. The CDR3 reads CASSYQQGSTEAFF. CDR3 nucleotides: TGTGCCAGCAGTTATCAACAGGGATCCACTGAAGCTTTCTTT.

V is TRBV6-1 and J is TRBJ1-6; D remains ambiguous. The CDR3 has 16 residues. Trimming took off 0 bases at V and 6 bases at J, with 12 bases between the two ends. Germline-derived CDR1 and CDR2 are MNHNS and SASEGT. CDR3 in DNA: TGTGCCAGCAGTGAAGCGAGTTACAACTTTAATTCACCCCTCCACTTT. It yields the protein CASSEASYNFNSPLHF.

The V call is TRBV19, the J call TRBJ2-1; the match to TRBD2 covers 8 bases. The V gene end was trimmed by 2 bases and the J gene end by 5 bases; junction bases not matched to a gene: 2. CDR3 length equals 14 residues. Germline-derived CDR1 and CDR2 are LNHDA and SQIVND (reference sequence). CDR3 region: CASSIMRGDNEQFF. In nucleotides, the CDR3 is TGTGCCAGTAGTATAATGCGGGGGGACAATGAGCAGTTCTTC.

This clone was seen only once. The chain carries TRBV4-1 and TRBJ2-5, with D perhaps being TRBD1 or TRBD2 (6 bases each). The CDR3 has 18 residues. With 5 bases removed from V and 0 bases from J, the gap between germline ends came to 22 bases. Germline-derived CDR1 and CDR2 are MGHRA and YSYEKL. CDR3 coding DNA: TGCGCCAGCAGCTCGCGTACAGGCCTAGGGGGGTACCAAGAGACCCAGTACTTC. It specifies CASSSRTGLGGYQETQYF.